These T cell receptor beta chains were read from a single sample in a study of cytomegalovirus exposure and HLA in healthy donors. Method: immunoSEQ multiplex PCR; TCRdb's copy keeps in-frame clones and lacks some. The data contain about 180,000 clones, more than 75% of them singletons. The sample taken for sequencing was PBMCs. These receptors were collected from a woman aged 30 to 39 in good health and CMV-seropositive. CDR3s include the opening cysteine and the closing phenylalanine or tryptophan. The order of the fields is CDR3 length, clone size, J gene, D gene, V gene, CDR3 DNA, CDR3 protein. The D gene is left open where the match is weak. Some rows have no size entry. The others give once, few or many, or a class for an expanded clone.

16,-,TRBJ2-3,TRBD2,TRBV27,TGTGCCAGCAGTTTATCGACTAGCGGGGGCACAGATACGCAGTATTTT,CASSLSTSGGTDTQYF
15,few,TRBJ1-1,TRBD1,TRBV7-8,TGTGCCAGCAGCAAGACAGGGGGCGCGACCACTGAAGCTTTCTTT,CASSKTGGATTEAFF
18,-,TRBJ1-6,-,TRBV4-1,TGCGCCAGCAGCCAAGAGGGCGTTGGAACGAGATATAATTCACCCCTCCACTTT,CASSQEGVGTRYNSPLHF
18,-,TRBJ1-1,-,TRBV28,TGTGCCAGCAGTTTAGAACAGGCAGGTGAGTGGGTCGTCACTGAAGCTTTCTTT,CASSLEQAGEWVVTEAFF
12,-,TRBJ2-1,-,TRBV28,TGTGCCAGCAGTCCCGGGACTTTAGAGCAGTTCTTC,CASSPGTLEQFF
15,-,TRBJ1-4,-,TRBV14,TGTGCCAGCAGCCAAGGGGGAGATGGGGAGGAAAAACTGTTTTTT,CASSQGGDGEEKLFF
14,-,TRBJ1-2,TRBD1,TRBV28,TGTGCCAGCAGAAACATCGGACAGGGCTATGGCTACACCTTC,CASRNIGQGYGYTF
13,-,TRBJ1-2,-,TRBV11-3,TGTGCCAGCAGGCCCGATCCGGGAGGTGGCTACACCTTC,CASRPDPGGGYTF
18,-,TRBJ1-5,-,TRBV5-1,TGCGCCAGCAGCTTGGGGCCCCGGGGGGCGATTGGCAATCAGCCCCAGCATTTT,CASSLGPRGAIGNQPQHF
14,-,TRBJ2-1,-,TRBV9,TGTGCCAGCAGCGCACAGGAGACCTACAATGAGCAGTTCTTC,CASSAQETYNEQFF
14,few,TRBJ1-6,-,TRBV11-2,TGTGCCAGCAGTAATGGGCCGCCTAATTCACCCCTCCACTTT,CASSNGPPNSPLHF
17,-,TRBJ2-2,-,TRBV4-3,TGCGCCAGCAGCCAAGATCTGCGCGGAGGAGGCCAAGGGGAGCTGTTTTTT,CASSQDLRGGGQGELFF
15,-,TRBJ2-5,TRBD2,TRBV18,TGTGCCAGCTCACCAATCGCGGGGGGCCAAGAGACCCAGTACTTC,CASSPIAGGQETQYF
14,-,TRBJ2-7,TRBD2,TRBV5-5,TGTGCCAGCAGCTGGCGGGGGGGCTCCTACGAGCAGTACTTC,CASSWRGGSYEQYF
15,once,TRBJ2-7,TRBD1,TRBV29-1,TGCAGCGTCCAGGGCGGGGACAGGGCTTCCTACGAGCAGTACTTC,CSVQGGDRASYEQYF
16,-,TRBJ1-1,-,TRBV28,TGTGCCAGCAGTTTACAGGGTATTCGGCCTAACACTGAAGCTTTCTTT,CASSLQGIRPNTEAFF
18,-,TRBJ2-1,-,TRBV4-2,TGTGCCAGCAGCCAAGTTGGCGGGGGCCCCGCCGAACACAATGAGCAGTTCTTC,CASSQVGGGPAEHNEQFF
15,-,TRBJ2-7,TRBD1,TRBV28,TGTGCCAGCAGTACCCGGACAGGGGTTGTCGACGAGCAGTACTTC,CASSTRTGVVDEQYF
16,few,TRBJ2-7,TRBD2,TRBV7-9,TGTGCCAGCAGCTCCCGGTCCATGGGAGGGTCCTACGAGCAGTACTTC,CASSSRSMGGSYEQYF
15,-,TRBJ2-1,-,TRBV7-2,TGTGCCAGCAGCTTAGCGTGGAGCTCCTACAATGAGCAATTCTTC,CASSLAWSSYNEQFF
16,-,TRBJ2-6,-,TRBV11-3,TGTGCCAGCAGCCAAACAGGTTTTGGAGGGGCCAACGTCCTGACTTTC,CASSQTGFGGANVLTF
15,-,TRBJ2-6,-,TRBV28,TGTGCCAGCAGTCTTCCTAGGTCTGGGGCCAACGTCCTGACTTTC,CASSLPRSGANVLTF
15,once,TRBJ2-7,TRBD2,TRBV5-4,TGTGCCAGCAGCTTGGGAGGCGGGGGTTCCTACGAGCAGTACTTC,CASSLGGGGSYEQYF
14,-,TRBJ1-1,TRBD1,TRBV10-3,TGTGCCATCAGTGATGCGGGACAGGGGCTTGAAGCTTTCTTT,CAISDAGQGLEAFF
16,-,TRBJ2-1,-,TRBV5-6,TGTGCCAGCAGCTCCCCCTCGCGGGTTGATCGAATTGAGCAGTTCTTC,CASSSPSRVDRIEQFF
12,-,TRBJ1-6,-,TRBV28,TGTGCCAGCAGTTCTTACACTTCACCCCTCCACTTT,CASSSYTSPLHF
19,-,TRBJ2-6,-,TRBV7-2,TGTGCCAGCAGCTTAGGAATAGGGGGGGTCCGCTCTGGGGCCAACGTCCTGACTTTC,CASSLGIGGVRSGANVLTF
15,-,TRBJ2-3,TRBD2,TRBV7-2,TGTGCCAACCAGCCTCTAGCGGGGAAAGGAGATACGCAGTATTTT,CANQPLAGKGDTQYF
14,-,TRBJ2-3,-,TRBV28,TGTGCCAGCAGTTTAGGTCGCATCGGGGATACGCAGTATTTT,CASSLGRIGDTQYF
17,once,TRBJ1-4,-,TRBV4-2,TGTGCCAGCAGCCAAGAAGCACGGAACCGTGGGGGCGAAAAACTGTTTTTT,CASSQEARNRGGEKLFF
18,-,TRBJ2-2,TRBD2,TRBV28,TGTGCCAGCAGTTCTCTCGGACTAGCGGGGGCGAACACCGGGGAGCTGTTTTTT,CASSSLGLAGANTGELFF
14,-,TRBJ1-4,TRBD1,TRBV29-1,TGCAGCGTTCAGGACAGGGTGAACTTTGAAAAACTGTTTTTT,CSVQDRVNFEKLFF